This T cell receptor beta chain was sequenced during a study of CD8 T cells in ankylosing spondylitis. One entry per CDR3 protein results from TCRdb running MiXCR on the 5' RACE reads. The table records some 840,000 distinct CDR3 sequences, 10% to 15% of them present only once. Findings and limits, study-wide: As reported, disease-linked clones showed significant enrichment in matched ankylosing spondylitis synovial fluid. Made up of about eight highly homologous variants, a TCR beta motif appeared characteristic of ankylosing spondylitis blood.

This clonotype was detected many times. Its specificity is unknown. J lost 4 bases, V lost 0 bases, and 5 bases had no gene match. Germline CDR1 and CDR2: SGHRS and YFSETQ. CDR3 length: 15 residues. The genes are TRBV5-1 and TRBJ2-5; 8 nucleotides match TRBD1. Sequencing was performed on blood, either unsorted or a sorted T cell fraction (not recorded which). The TCR was taken from a male donor with ankylosing spondylitis. The CDR3 sequence is CASSLAGTGGETQYF. In DNA form, the CDR3 reads TGCGCCAGCAGCTTGGCCGGGACAGGAGGAGAGACCCAGTACTTC.